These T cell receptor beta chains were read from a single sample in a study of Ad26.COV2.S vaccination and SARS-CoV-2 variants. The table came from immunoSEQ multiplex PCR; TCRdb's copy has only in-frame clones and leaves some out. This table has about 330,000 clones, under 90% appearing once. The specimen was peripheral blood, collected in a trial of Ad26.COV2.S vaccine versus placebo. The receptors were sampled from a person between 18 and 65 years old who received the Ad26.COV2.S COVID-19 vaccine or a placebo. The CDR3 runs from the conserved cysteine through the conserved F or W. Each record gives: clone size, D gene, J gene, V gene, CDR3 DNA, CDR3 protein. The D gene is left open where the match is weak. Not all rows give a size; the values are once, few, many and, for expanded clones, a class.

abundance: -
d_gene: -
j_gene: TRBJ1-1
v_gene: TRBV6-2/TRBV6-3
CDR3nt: TGTGCCAGCAGCCTCAGACCGCTGAACACTGAAGCTTTCTTT
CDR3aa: CASSLRPLNTEAFF

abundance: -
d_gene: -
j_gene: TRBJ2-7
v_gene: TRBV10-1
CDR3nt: TGCGCCAGCAGTGAGTCAGAACTCTACGAGCAGTACTTC
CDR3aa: CASSESELYEQYF

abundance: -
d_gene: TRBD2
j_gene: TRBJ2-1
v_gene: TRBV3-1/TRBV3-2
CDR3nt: TGTGCCAGCAGCGGGCCAGCGGGGAGCTCCTACAATGAGCAGTTCTTC
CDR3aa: CASSGPAGSSYNEQFF

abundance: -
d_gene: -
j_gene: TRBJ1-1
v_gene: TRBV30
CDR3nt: TGTGCCTGGAGTCTGGGACCACATCCGAAAGCTTTCTTT
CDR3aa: CAWSLGPHPKAFF

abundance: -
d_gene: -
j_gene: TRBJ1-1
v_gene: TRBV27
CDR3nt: TGTGCCAGCAGCCCAGGTGGCCTGAACACTGAAGCTTTCTTT
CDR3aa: CASSPGGLNTEAFF

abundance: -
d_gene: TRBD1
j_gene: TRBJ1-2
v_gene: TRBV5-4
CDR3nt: TGTGCCAGCAGTGGACAGGGATACAGTTATGGCTACACCTTC
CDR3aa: CASSGQGYSYGYTF

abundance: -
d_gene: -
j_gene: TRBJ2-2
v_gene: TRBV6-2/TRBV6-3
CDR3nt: TGTGCCAGCAGTTACACCCGCAGCTCCGGGGAGCTGTTTTTT
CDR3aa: CASSYTRSSGELFF

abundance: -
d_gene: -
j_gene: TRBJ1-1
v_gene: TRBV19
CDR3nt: TGTGCCAGTAGTATATCCATTCAGAACACTGAAGCTTTCTTT
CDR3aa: CASSISIQNTEAFF

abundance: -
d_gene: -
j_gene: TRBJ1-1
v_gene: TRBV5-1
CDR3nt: TGCGCCAGCAGCTTCCAAACACAGAACACTGAAGCTTTCTTT
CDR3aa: CASSFQTQNTEAFF

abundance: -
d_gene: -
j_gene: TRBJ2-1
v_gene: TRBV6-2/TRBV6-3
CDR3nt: TGTGCCAGCAGTTCCCCGAGTCGCGGCGTCAATGAGCAGTTCTTC
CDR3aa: CASSSPSRGVNEQFF

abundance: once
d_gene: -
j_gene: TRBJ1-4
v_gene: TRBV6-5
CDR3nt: TGTGCCAGCAGTTACGAAAAACTGTTTTTT
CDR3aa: CASSYEKLFF

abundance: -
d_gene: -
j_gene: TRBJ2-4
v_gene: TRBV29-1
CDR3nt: TGCAGCGTTGAAGCGGCCACCGACATTCAGTACTTC
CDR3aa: CSVEAATDIQYF

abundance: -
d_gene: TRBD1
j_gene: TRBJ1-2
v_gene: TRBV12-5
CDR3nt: TGTGCTAGTGGTTTGGTATTTGACAGGGGACCGGGATCGGATGGCTACACCTTC
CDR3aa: CASGLVFDRGPGSDGYTF

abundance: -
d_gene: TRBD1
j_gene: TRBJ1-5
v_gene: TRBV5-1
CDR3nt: TGCGCCAGCAGCTGGTCTGGGACAGGGGGGGGTCAGCCCCAGCATTTT
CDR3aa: CASSWSGTGGGQPQHF

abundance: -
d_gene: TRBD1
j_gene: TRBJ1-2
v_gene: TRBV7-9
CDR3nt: TGTGCCAGCAGGGACCGACAGGGCCCCTATGGCTACACCTTC
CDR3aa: CASRDRQGPYGYTF

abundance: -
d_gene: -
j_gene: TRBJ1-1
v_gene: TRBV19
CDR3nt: TGTGCCAGTAGTATCCTTATAGGAAGCACTGAAGCTTTCTTT
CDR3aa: CASSILIGSTEAFF

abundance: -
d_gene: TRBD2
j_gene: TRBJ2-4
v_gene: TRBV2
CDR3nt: TGTGCCAGCAGGGTGACTAGCGGGAGCTCGGGAGCCAAAAACATTCAGTACTTC
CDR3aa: CASRVTSGSSGAKNIQYF

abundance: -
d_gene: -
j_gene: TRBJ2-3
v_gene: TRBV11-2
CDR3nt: TGTGCCAGCAGCCTCCTTTCGAGGGCAACAGATACGCAGTATTTT
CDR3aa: CASSLLSRATDTQYF

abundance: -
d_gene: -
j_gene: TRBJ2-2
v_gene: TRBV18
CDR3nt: TGTGCCAGCTCACCACCCAACAGGGCCGGGGAGCTGTTTTTT
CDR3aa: CASSPPNRAGELFF

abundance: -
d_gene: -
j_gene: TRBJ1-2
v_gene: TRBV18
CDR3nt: TGTGCCAGCTCACCACAGGGGAATTATGGCTACACCTTC
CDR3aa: CASSPQGNYGYTF

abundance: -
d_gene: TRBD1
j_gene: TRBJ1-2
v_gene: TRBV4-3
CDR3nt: TGCGCCAGCAGCCAAGATCGGGACAGGCGACTTTCCTATGGCTACACCTTC
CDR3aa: CASSQDRDRRLSYGYTF

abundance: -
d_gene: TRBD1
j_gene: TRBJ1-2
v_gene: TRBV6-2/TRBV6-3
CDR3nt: TGTGCCAGCAGTAAACTAAACTTCGACCGGGACAGGGGTTTCGATGGCTACACCTTC
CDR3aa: CASSKLNFDRDRGFDGYTF

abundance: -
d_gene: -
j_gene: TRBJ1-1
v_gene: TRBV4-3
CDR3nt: TGCGCCAGCAGCCAGACAAGGGGGGACACTGAAGCTTTCTTT
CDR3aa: CASSQTRGDTEAFF

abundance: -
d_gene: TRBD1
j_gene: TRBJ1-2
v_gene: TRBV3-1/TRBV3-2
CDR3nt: TGTGCCAGCAGCCAAGATTATGCAGGGGGTGAAGGCTACACCTTC
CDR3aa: CASSQDYAGGEGYTF

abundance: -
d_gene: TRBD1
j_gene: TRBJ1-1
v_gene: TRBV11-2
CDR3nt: TGTGCCAGCAGCATCCAAAGGACAGGTCGAGGGACTGAAGCTTTCTTT
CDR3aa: CASSIQRTGRGTEAFF

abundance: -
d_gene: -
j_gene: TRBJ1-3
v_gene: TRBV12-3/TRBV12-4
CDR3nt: TGTGCCAGCAGAGTTGGAAACACCATATATTTT
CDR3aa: CASRVGNTIYF

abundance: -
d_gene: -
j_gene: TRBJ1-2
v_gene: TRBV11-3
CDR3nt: TGTGCCAGCAGCTCGGGGTTCTATGGCTACACCTTC
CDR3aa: CASSSGFYGYTF

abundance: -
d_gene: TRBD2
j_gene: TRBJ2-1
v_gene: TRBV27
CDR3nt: TGTGCCAGCGGAGTGCTTTACGGGCCCCGGGAGGAGTTCTTC
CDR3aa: CASGVLYGPREEFF

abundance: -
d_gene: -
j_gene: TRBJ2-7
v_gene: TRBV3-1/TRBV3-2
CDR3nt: TGTGCCAGCAGCCAAACTTTGACAATGGGCGAGCAGTACTTC
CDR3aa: CASSQTLTMGEQYF

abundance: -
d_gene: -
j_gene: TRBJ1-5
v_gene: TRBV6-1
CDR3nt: TGTGCCAGCAGTGAAGGGGGCAATCAGCCCCAGCATTTT
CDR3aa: CASSEGGNQPQHF

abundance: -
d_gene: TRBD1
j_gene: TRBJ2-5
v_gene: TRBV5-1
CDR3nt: TGCGCCAGCAGCTGGGGACAGAATACCCTCCGCGGGGAGACCCAGTACTTC
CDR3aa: CASSWGQNTLRGETQYF

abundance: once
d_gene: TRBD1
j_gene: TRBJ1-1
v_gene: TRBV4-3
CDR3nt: TGCGCCAGCAGCCGATTCACCGGGACAGGGGACGCTTTCTTT
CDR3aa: CASSRFTGTGDAFF

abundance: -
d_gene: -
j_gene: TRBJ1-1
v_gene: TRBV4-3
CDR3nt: TGCGCCAGCAGCCAAGAGGAAGGGGCCAACACTGAAGCTTTCTTT
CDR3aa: CASSQEEGANTEAFF

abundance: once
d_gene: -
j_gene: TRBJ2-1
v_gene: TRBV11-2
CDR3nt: TGTGCCAGCAGCCCCACCGGGATTCCTAACAATGAGCAGTTCTTC
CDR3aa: CASSPTGIPNNEQFF

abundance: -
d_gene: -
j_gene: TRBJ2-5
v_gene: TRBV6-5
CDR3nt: TGTGCCAGCAGGGCCCACTTAGCGGCTCCAGAGACCCAGTACTTC
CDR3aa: CASRAHLAAPETQYF

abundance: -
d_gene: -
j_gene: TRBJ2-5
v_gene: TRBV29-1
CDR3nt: TGCAGCGCCGGACAGACCCAAGAGACCCAGTACTTC
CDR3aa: CSAGQTQETQYF

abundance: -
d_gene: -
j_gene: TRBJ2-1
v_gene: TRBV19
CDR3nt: TGTGCCAGTAGTATGGCCAACAATGAGCAGTTCTTC
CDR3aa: CASSMANNEQFF

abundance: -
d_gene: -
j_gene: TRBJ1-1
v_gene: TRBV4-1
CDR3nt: TGCGCCAGCAGCCAAGATTCGGGAGTCTCTGAAGCTTTCTTT
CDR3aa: CASSQDSGVSEAFF

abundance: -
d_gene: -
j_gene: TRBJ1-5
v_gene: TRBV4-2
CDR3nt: TGTGCCAGCAGCCAAGGACAGCCCAATCAGCCCCAGCATTTT
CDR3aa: CASSQGQPNQPQHF

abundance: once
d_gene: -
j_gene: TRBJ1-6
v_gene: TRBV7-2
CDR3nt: TGTGCCAGCAGCTTAGCTTGGGGGGCGGGATCACCCCTCCACTTT
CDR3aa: CASSLAWGAGSPLHF

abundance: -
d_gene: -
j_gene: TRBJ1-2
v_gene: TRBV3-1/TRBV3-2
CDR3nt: TGTGCCAGCAGCCAAGCGGAGGGTGCGGGCTACACCTTC
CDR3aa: CASSQAEGAGYTF

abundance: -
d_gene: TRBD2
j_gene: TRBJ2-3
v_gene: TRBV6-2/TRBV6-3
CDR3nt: TGTGCCAGCAGTTACTCCGGCGGGAGTGGGGATACGCAGTATTTT
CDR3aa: CASSYSGGSGDTQYF

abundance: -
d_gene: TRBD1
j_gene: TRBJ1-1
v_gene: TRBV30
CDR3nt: TGTGCCTGGAGGACAGGGGGTTGGAACACTGAAGCTTTCTTT
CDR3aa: CAWRTGGWNTEAFF

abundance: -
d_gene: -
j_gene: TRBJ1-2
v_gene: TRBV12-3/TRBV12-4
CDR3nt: TGTGCCAGCAGTTTTAGGTATAACTATGGCTACACCTTC
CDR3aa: CASSFRYNYGYTF

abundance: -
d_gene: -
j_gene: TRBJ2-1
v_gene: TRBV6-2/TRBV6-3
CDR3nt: TGTGCCAGCAGTTATTCCAGCAATGAGCAGTTCTTC
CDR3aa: CASSYSSNEQFF

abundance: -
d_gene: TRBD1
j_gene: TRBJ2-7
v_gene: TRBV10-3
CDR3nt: TGTGCCATCAGTACAGGGGACCCAGGGTACGAGCAGTACTTC
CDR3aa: CAISTGDPGYEQYF

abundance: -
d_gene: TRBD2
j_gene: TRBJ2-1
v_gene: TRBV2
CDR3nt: TGTGCCAGCAGTTCGGGACTAGCGGGCCATGAGCAGTTCTTC
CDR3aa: CASSSGLAGHEQFF

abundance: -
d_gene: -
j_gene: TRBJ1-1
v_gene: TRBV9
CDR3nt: TGTGCCAGCAGCGTAGTTGGGGAGGGGAACACTGAAGCTTTCTTT
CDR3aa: CASSVVGEGNTEAFF

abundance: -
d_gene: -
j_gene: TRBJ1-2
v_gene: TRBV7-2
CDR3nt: TGTGCCAGCAGCTTAACGGGGGGCGACTATGGCTACACCTTC
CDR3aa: CASSLTGGDYGYTF

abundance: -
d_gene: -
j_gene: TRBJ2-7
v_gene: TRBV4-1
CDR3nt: TGCGCCAGCAGTGACACCCTGCTCTCTAATTCCTACGAGCAGTACTTC
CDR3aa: CASSDTLLSNSYEQYF

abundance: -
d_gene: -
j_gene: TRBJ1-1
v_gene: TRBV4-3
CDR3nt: TGCGCCAGCAGCTTCCGGGCTGTGAACACTGAAGCTTTCTTT
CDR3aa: CASSFRAVNTEAFF

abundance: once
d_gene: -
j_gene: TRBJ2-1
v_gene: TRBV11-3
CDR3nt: TGTGCCAGCAGCTTAGACACGTGGATGGAGCCGAGCTCCTACAATGAGCAGTTCTTC
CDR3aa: CASSLDTWMEPSSYNEQFF

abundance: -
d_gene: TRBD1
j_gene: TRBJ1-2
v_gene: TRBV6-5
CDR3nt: TGTGCCAGCAGTTACCGGACAGGGGTGGACGGCTACACCTTC
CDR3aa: CASSYRTGVDGYTF

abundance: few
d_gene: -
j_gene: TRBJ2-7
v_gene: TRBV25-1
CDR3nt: TGTGCCAGCAGTGGTCGGGCTTCCTCCTACGAGCAGTACTTC
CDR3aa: CASSGRASSYEQYF

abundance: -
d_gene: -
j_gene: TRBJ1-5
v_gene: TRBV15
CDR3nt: TGTGCCACCAGCAGAGATGGCGGGGGGTATAGCAATCAGCCCCAGCATTTT
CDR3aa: CATSRDGGGYSNQPQHF

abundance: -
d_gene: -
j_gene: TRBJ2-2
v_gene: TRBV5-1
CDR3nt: TGCGCCAGCAGCTTGGCCCAACAGTCGAACACCGGGGAGCTGTTTTTT
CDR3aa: CASSLAQQSNTGELFF

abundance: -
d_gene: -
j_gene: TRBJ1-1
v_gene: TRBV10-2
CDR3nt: TGCGCCAGCAGTCGCCTACCCACTCGGGGGAGGAACACTGAAGCTTTCTTT
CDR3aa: CASSRLPTRGRNTEAFF

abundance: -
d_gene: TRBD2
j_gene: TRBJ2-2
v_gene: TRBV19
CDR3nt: TGTGCCAGTAGTAGGGTCAGACTAGCGGGAGGGAACACCGGGGAGCTGTTTTTT
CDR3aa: CASSRVRLAGGNTGELFF

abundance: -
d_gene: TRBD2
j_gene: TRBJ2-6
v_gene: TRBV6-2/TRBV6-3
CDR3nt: TGTGCCAGCAGTTGGACTAGCGGGGCCAACGTCCTGACTTTC
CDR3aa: CASSWTSGANVLTF